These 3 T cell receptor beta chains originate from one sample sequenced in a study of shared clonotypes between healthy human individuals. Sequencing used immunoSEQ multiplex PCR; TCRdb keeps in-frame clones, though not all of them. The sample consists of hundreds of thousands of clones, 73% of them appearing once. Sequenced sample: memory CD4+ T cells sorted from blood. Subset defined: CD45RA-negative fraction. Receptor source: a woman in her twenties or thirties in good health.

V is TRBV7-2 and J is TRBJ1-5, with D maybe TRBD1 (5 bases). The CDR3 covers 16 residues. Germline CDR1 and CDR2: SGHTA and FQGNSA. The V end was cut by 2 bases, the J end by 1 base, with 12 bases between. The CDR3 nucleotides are TGTGCCAGCAGCTTATGGGACGCGGACAGCAATCAGCCCCAGCATTTT. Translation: CASSLWDADSNQPQHF.

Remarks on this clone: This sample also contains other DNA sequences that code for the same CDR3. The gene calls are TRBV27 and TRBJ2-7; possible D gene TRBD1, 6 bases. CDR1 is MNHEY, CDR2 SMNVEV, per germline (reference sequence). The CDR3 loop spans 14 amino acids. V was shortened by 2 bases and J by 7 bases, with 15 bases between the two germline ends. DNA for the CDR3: TGTGCCAGCAGTTTACGGCAGGGGCTATTTGAGCAGTACTTC. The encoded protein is CASSLRQGLFEQYF.

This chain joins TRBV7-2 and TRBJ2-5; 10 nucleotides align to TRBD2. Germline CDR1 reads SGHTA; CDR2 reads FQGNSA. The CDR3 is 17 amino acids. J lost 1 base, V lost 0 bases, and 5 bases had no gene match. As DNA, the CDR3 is TGTGCCAGCAGCTTAGCGTCAGCGGGAGGGCCCCAAGAGACCCAGTACTTC. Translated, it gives CASSLASAGGPQETQYF.